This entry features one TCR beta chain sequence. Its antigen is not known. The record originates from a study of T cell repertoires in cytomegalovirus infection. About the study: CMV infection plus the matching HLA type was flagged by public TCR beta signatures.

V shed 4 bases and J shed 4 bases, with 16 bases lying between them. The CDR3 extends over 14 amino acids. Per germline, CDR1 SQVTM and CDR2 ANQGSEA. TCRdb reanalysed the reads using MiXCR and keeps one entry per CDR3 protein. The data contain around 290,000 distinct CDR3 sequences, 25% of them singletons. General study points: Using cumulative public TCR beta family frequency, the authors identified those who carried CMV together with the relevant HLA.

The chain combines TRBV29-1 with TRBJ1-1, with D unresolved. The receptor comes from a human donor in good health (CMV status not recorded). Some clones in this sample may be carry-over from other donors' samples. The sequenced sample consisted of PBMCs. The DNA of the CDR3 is TGCAGCGTTGCGAGCCCCGGAGGGTCCACTGAAGCTTTCTTT. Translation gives CSVASPGGSTEAFF.